This TCR beta chain was observed in a study of blood T cell repertoires in COVID-19. The V gene end was trimmed by 3 bases and the J gene end by 7 bases; junction bases not matched to a gene: 6. CDR1 is SGHTA and CDR2 is FQGNSA in the germline V gene. The CDR3 contains 14 residues. In the source study's methods: Using reference gene primer amplification, nucleated cell counts were estimated. Data came from immunoSEQ multiplex PCR; TCRdb stores just in-frame clones and leaves some out. That table gives V, J and clone size, and the DNA gave D and trimming. This table holds more than 300,000 clones, around 90% found once. Seattle participants joined during active infection and were tracked over time.

V gene TRBV7-2 combines with J gene TRBJ2-1; 7 bases map to TRBD1. The sequenced sample consisted of peripheral blood. The TCR sequence derives from a woman in her forties with COVID-19, enrolled during active disease. The CDR3 region is CASSFFQGVNEQFF. The CDR3 DNA follows: TGTGCCAGCAGCTTCTTTCAGGGGGTGAATGAGCAGTTCTTC.